The sequence of this T cell receptor (beta chain) was determined in a study of T cell repertoires in cytomegalovirus infection. Findings and limits, study-wide: Frequencies of public TCR beta families were cumulated, and this identified carriers of CMV plus the relevant HLA.

This clonotype occurred many times. The antigen remains undetermined. The CDR3 is made up of 14 amino acids. V was pared by 3 bases and J by 0 bases, with 6 bases between. In TCRdb, the reads were re-called with MiXCR into one record per CDR3 protein. The repertoire includes hundreds of thousands of distinct CDR3 sequences, roughly a sixth of them detected once, and approximately 12% sits in the top ten. The TCR comes from a human donor in good health (CMV status not recorded). Some clones in this sample may be carry-over from other donors' samples. The sequenced sample was PBMCs. The chain uses TRBV12-3 or TRBV12-4 and TRBJ1-5; the D is unclear. The CDR3 protein is CASSFSYSNQPQHF. In DNA form, the CDR3 reads TGTGCCAGCAGTTTTAGTTATAGCAATCAGCCCCAGCATTTT.